The sequence of this T cell receptor (beta chain) was determined in a study of CD8 T cells in Susac syndrome. In regard to this clonotype: What it recognizes is unknown.

RNA, at 0.5 to 1 ug, was reverse transcribed with random hexamers. TCR beta CDR3 was amplified by immunoSEQ multiplex PCR. This amplification extended across 54 Vbeta and 13 Jbeta segments. Each CDR3 protein gets one entry after TCRdb re-called the immunoSEQ multiplex PCR reads with MiXCR. The sample carries fewer than 150,000 distinct CDR3 sequences, around 91% recorded once. CD8+ and CD4+ T cells taken from blood had their TCR beta sequenced. The CD8+ and CD4+ T cells were isolated magnetically using a negative isolation approach, whereas the TEMRA cells were enriched by FACS. This CDR3 is built from 15 residues. V lost 2 bases and J lost 8, with 16 bases in between. Germline V lookup: CDR1 MGHDK, CDR2 SYGVNS. Study-wide points: That the number of individuals in its TCR sequencing and HLA analysis was relatively small was acknowledged by the study.

Input material: CD8+ T cells from PBMCs. The chain carries TRBV25-1 and TRBJ2-1; D is possibly TRBD1 (5 bases). The sequence was collected from a human donor with multiple sclerosis. The DNA of the CDR3 is TGTGCCAGCAGTGAAGCAGGGCGGTTTGGAGATGAGCAGTTCTTC. Residues: CASSEAGRFGDEQFF.